What follows describes a single TCR beta chain. The antigen is not known. This sample stems from a study of cytomegalovirus exposure and HLA in healthy donors. CDR3 length: 15 residues. The junction had 11 bases not matched to a gene; V was cut back by 1 base and J by 12 bases. Germline values: CDR1 SEHNR, CDR2 FQNEAQ (reference sequence). 60 Vbeta and 13 Jbeta primers were used in PCR. The table came from immunoSEQ multiplex PCR; TCRdb's copy has only in-frame clones and leaves some out. The sample lists 90,000 to 130,000 clones, roughly 85% seen once, with roughly 20% in the top ten. Study observations and caveats: A later analysis associated approximately 17,000 TCR beta sequences with HLA alleles at a 0.05 false discovery rate. Later analysis showed most CMV-associated TCR beta chains appearing HLA-restricted. Fewer N-insertions (relative to the roughly 720-donor mean) were reportedly seen in an Asian-associated ancestry cluster in a later analysis. Several of the most significant clusters were apparently associated with common viral pathogens in a later analysis.

Material for sequencing was PBMCs. The genes are TRBV7-9 and TRBJ1-4; TRBD1 matches at 7 bases. This TCR derives from a man aged 25-45 years in good health and CMV-seropositive. This CDR3 is CASSLVNRGISELFF. DNA for the CDR3: TGTGCCAGCAGCTTAGTGAACAGGGGAATATCGGAACTGTTTTTT.